The clone carrying this TCR beta chain was seen a handful of times. The antigen remains unidentified. These data come from a study of type 1 regulatory T cells. Study information: T-allo10 is a Tr1-enriched, alloantigen-specific CD4 T cell product made in vitro. Notes on the study in general: Type 1 regulatory T cells had a more restricted TCR repertoire than non-type 1 regulatory T cells.

The V gene lost 2 bases and the J gene lost 3 bases, with 5 bases spanning the gap. CDR1 and CDR2 from the germline V gene are SGHRS and YFSETQ. This CDR3 spans 13 amino acids. TCRdb ran MiXCR on the reads and lists one entry per CDR3 protein. The data hold tens of thousands of distinct CDR3 sequences, with around 20% observed a single time. The sequence derives from a human donor in good health. Input material: cultured type 1 regulatory T (Tr1) cells, either the whole culture or a sorted fraction (not recorded which). The gene calls are TRBV5-1 and TRBJ2-2; D gene ambiguous. CDR3: CASSFGDTGELFF. CDR3 sequence (DNA): TGCGCCAGCAGCTTTGGGGACACCGGGGAGCTGTTTTTT. The complete variable domain, with remaining parts taken from reference TRBV5-1 and TRBJ2-2, reads KAGVTQTPRYLIKTRGQQVTLSCSPISGHRSVSWYQQTPGQGLQFLFEYFSETQRNKGNFPGRFSGRQFSNSRSEMNVSTLELGDSALYLCASSFGDTGELFFGEGSRLTVL.